These 9 T cell receptor beta chains were sequenced from one sample in a study of lymphopenia after photon versus proton radiotherapy. The protocol was immunoSEQ multiplex PCR, while the TCRdb copy is restricted to in-frame clones and leaves out a portion. The sample yields 150,000 to 200,000 clones, around 85% seen once. Sequencing used peripheral blood, obtained from a patient treated with photon-based radiotherapy. These receptors were taken from a man aged 50-59 years with gastric cancer.

This clone was detected once. The V gene is TRBV29-1, the J gene TRBJ1-2; weak D call: TRBD1 (6 bases). Deletions cut 8 bases from V and 7 bases from J, with 17 bases between. The CDR3 loop spans 12 amino acids. In germline, CDR1 is SQVTM, CDR2 ANQGSEA. The CDR3 reads CSTGGRGSGYTF. In DNA, the CDR3 is TGCAGCACGGGGGGGCGCGGTAGTGGCTACACCTTC.

This clone was counted only a few times. The rearrangement links TRBV9 to TRBJ1-1; D may be TRBD1 (6 bases). Trimming removed 4 bases at V and 5 bases at J, with 15 bases between. The CDR3 runs 14 residues. CDR1 SGDLS and CDR2 YYNGEE come from the germline V gene. CDR3 amino acids: CASSLSGQRTEAFF. The CDR3, as DNA: TGTGCCAGCAGCCTCTCTGGACAGCGAACTGAAGCTTTCTTT.

The chain joins TRBV9 to TRBJ1-1; TRBD1 matches at 11 bases. The germline gives CDR1 SGDLS, CDR2 YYNGEE. After removal of 4 bases from V and 6 bases from J, the junction contained 8 bases not matched to a gene. The CDR3 totals 15 residues. CDR3 region: CASSPQDRGLAEAFF. For the CDR3, the DNA is TGTGCCAGCAGCCCCCAGGACAGGGGGCTTGCTGAAGCTTTCTTT.

This clone has more than one count but fewer than ten. CDR3 sequence reads: CASSPRLAGGETQYF. The CDR3 coding sequence is TGTGCCAGCAGCCCTAGACTAGCGGGCGGAGAGACCCAGTACTTC. The J gene is TRBJ2-5, the V gene TRBV14; 10 bases fit TRBD2. The V segment lost 4 bases and the J segment 4 bases; nucleotides outside the gene matches: 6. CDR3 size: 15 residues. CDR1 is SGHDN and CDR2 is FVKESK in the germline V gene.

This chain's CDR3 is CAIRQRGRTNQPQHF. In DNA, the CDR3 is TGTGCCATCAGACAGAGGGGGCGCACCAATCAGCCCCAGCATTTT. The chain is built from TRBV10-3 and TRBJ1-5; 7 bases match TRBD1. The CDR3 sequence is 15 residues long. J gave up 3 bases and V 6 bases, and 8 bases lay outside the gene matches. The V gene's germline CDR1 is ENHRY and CDR2 SYGVKD.

This clone was picked up one time. The rearrangement uses TRBV11-3 and TRBJ2-3, with TRBD2 matching over 8 bases. The CDR3 consists of 18 residues. J was trimmed by 0 bases and V by 5 bases; bases with no gene match: 13. CDR1 is SGHNT, CDR2 YENEEA, per germline. The CDR3 nucleotides are TGTGCCAGCAGCCTCTTCGGAGCGGGGGCTTCTAGCACAGATACGCAGTATTTT. It encodes CASSLFGAGASSTDTQYF.

The CDR3 here is CASSLVEDLDRFNYGYTF. The CDR3 DNA sequence: TGTGCCAGCAGCTTAGTGGAAGATCTGGACAGGTTTAACTATGGCTACACCTTC. This chain connects TRBV7-2 to TRBJ1-2, with TRBD1 matching 7 bases. This CDR3 has 18 residues. J gave up 1 base and V 1 base, and 12 bases lay outside the gene matches. The germline V gene encodes CDR1 SGHTA and CDR2 FQGNSA.

The rearrangement uses TRBV10-3 and TRBJ2-2; 10 bases are a match to TRBD1. The CDR3 has 16 amino acids. The germline V gene encodes CDR1 ENHRY and CDR2 SYGVKD. V shed 2 bases, J shed 7 bases, and the junction held 7 bases outside the gene matches. The CDR3 sequence is CAISESRQGASGELFF. CDR3 DNA: TGTGCCATCAGTGAGAGTCGACAGGGGGCGAGCGGGGAGCTGTTTTTT.

V is TRBV19 and J is TRBJ2-7, with 12 nucleotides matching TRBD2. With V trimmed by 5 bases and J by 4 bases, 6 bases remained unmatched. Germline values: CDR1 LNHDA, CDR2 SQIVND (reference sequence). This CDR3 region has 15 residues. The CDR3 nucleotides read TGTGCCAGTAGTCCCCGACTAGCGGGAGCTTACGAGCAGTACTTC. Translated, it gives CASSPRLAGAYEQYF.